The 20 T cell receptor beta chains below were found in one sample sequenced in a study of molecular identifiers for immune sequencing clone quantification. One entry per CDR3 protein results from TCRdb running MiXCR on the PCR reads. This sample has more than 550,000 distinct CDR3 sequences, with less than 30% found just once. Specimen: naive CD8+ T cells from blood, with Jurkat cell RNA spiked in. Subset: FACS-sorted CD8+CD4-CCR7+CD45RA+ naive T cells. These receptors all come from a human donor in good health. Some libraries in this study had Jurkat cell RNA spiked in.

The table lists this clonotype with a few counts. J is TRBJ2-2 and V is TRBV5-4, with 7 positions matching TRBD1. Per the germline V gene, CDR1 is SGHNT and CDR2 is YYREEE (reference sequence). The J segment lost 4 bases and the V segment lost 4 bases, leaving 4 bases of the junction unmatched. The CDR3 runs 14 residues. Written as DNA, the CDR3 is TGTGCCAGCAGCGAGACAGGGCTCACCGGGGAGCTGTTTTTT. It is translated as CASSETGLTGELFF.

The genes are TRBV7-9 and TRBJ1-1; tentative D call: TRBD1 (5 bases). Trimming pared 1 base from V and 5 bases from J, leaving 11 bases between. The CDR3 spans 14 residues. Germline V lookup: CDR1 SEHNR, CDR2 FQNEAQ (reference sequence). The CDR3 loop is CASSLVKTVTEAFF. CDR3 coding DNA: TGTGCCAGCAGCTTAGTTAAGACAGTTACTGAAGCTTTCTTT.

Worth noting for this clonotype: A much bigger clone sits one base away, suggesting this may be a read error. The chain has TRBV6-5 and TRBJ2-7; TRBD2 matches at 10 bases. The CDR3 covers 15 residues. Germline CDR1 reads MNHEY; CDR2 reads SVGAGI. The CDR3 sequence: CASSYRASGSYERYF. CDR3 nucleotide sequence: TGTGCCAGCAGTTACCGGGCTAGCGGGAGTTACGAGCGGTACTTC.

This clonotype was seen ten or more times. The V gene is TRBV7-9, the J gene TRBJ2-7; unclear D gene. Trimming pared 5 bases from V and 5 bases from J, leaving 13 bases between. Germline assignment: CDR1 SEHNR and CDR2 FQNEAQ (reference sequence). The CDR3 consists of 13 residues. CDR3 nucleotides: TGTGCCAGCAGCCCGCCAGGATCCCACGAGCAGTACTTC. Residues: CASSPPGSHEQYF.

This clonotype came up many times. The chain joins TRBV27 to TRBJ2-6, with 7 bases matching TRBD1. Per the germline V gene, CDR1 is MNHEY and CDR2 is SMNVEV (reference sequence). The CDR3 loop spans 15 amino acids. V was clipped by 11 bases and J by 1 base; unmatched bases: 8. CDR3 nucleotides: TGTGCCGTACAGGGGTACCGGTCTGGGGCCAACGTCCTGACTTTC. This codes for CAVQGYRSGANVLTF.

The chain is built from TRBV7-3 and TRBJ2-7; 10 nucleotides agree with TRBD2. V lost 2 bases to trimming and J lost 7 bases; unmatched junction nucleotides: 8. The germline CDR1 and CDR2 sequences are SGHTA and FQGTGA. The CDR3 totals 15 residues. The CDR3, as DNA: TGTGCCAGCAGCTTATCAGCTAGCGGGAGTATGGAGCAGTACTTC. This sequence encodes CASSLSASGSMEQYF.

This clonotype was seen more than once but under ten times. The chain couples TRBV6-2 or TRBV6-3 to TRBJ2-7, with D perhaps matching TRBD1 (6 bases). The ends were cut back, 7 bases at V and 2 bases at J, with 15 bases in the middle. The germline CDR1 and CDR2 sequences are MNHEY and SVGEGT. This CDR3 is built from 14 residues. CDR3 residues: CASTIPTGAYEQYF. The DNA for the CDR3 is TGTGCCAGCACCATCCCGACAGGAGCCTACGAGCAGTACTTC.

Note on this clonotype: A much larger clone is a single base away; this may be a read error. The chain carries TRBV6-2 or TRBV6-3 and TRBJ1-1; D is perhaps TRBD1 (6 bases). The CDR3 length is 12 residues. V was trimmed by 7 bases and J by 11 bases, leaving 17 bases between them. CDR1 MNHEY and CDR2 SVGEGT come from the germline V gene. CDR3 loop: CASMPGGADAFF. In nucleotides, the CDR3 is TGTGCCAGCATGCCGGGGGGGGCCGACGCTTTCTTT.

This clonotype has just a few counts. The CDR3, as DNA: TGTGCCAGCAGTCCCTTCAGCGCCCCCGGTGTATTAGACACTGAAGCTTTCTTT. Amino acid sequence: CASSPFSAPGVLDTEAFF. The chain has TRBV27 and TRBJ1-1; D is unclear. Germline CDR1 reads MNHEY; CDR2 reads SMNVEV (reference sequence). This CDR3 is 18 amino acids long. The germline V and J ends were trimmed by 5 bases and 3 bases, with 25 bases remaining between them.

This clonotype has just a few counts. The chain couples TRBV7-9 to TRBJ1-4, with a tentative D call TRBD1 (6 bases). Trimming left V 5 bases short and J 1 base short, with 14 bases between. The CDR3 has 16 residues. Germline V lookup: CDR1 SEHNR, CDR2 FQNEAQ (reference sequence). CDR3 amino acids: CASSITGLGTNEKLFF. The DNA for the CDR3 is TGTGCCAGCAGCATTACAGGGTTAGGAACTAATGAAAAACTGTTTTTT. The entire variable domain, with the rest obtained from reference TRBV7-9 and TRBJ1-4, is as follows: DTGVSQNPRHKITKRGQNVTFRCDPISEHNRLYWYRQTLGQGPEFLTYFQNEAQLEKSRLLSDRFSAERPKGSFSTLEIQRTEQGDSAMYLCASSITGLGTNEKLFFGSGTQLSVL.

This clonotype was observed many times. The chain couples TRBV5-1 to TRBJ2-3, with D maybe TRBD1 (5 bases). The germline V and J ends were trimmed by 1 base and 9 bases, with 12 bases remaining between them. The CDR3 is made up of 13 amino acids. Germline V gene data show CDR1 as SGHRS and CDR2 as YFSETQ. CDR3 DNA sequence: TGCGCCAGCAGCTTGTCTATAAAGGGGACGCAGTATTTT. It translates to CASSLSIKGTQYF.

This clonotype was seen repeatedly, ten times or more. In DNA, the CDR3 is TGTGCCACCAGTGAAAAAGGGGGCGCAGATACGCAGTATTTT. It yields the protein CATSEKGGADTQYF. V and J are TRBV24-1 and TRBJ2-3; 7 bases map to TRBD1. V lost 4 bases to trimming and J lost 4 bases; unmatched junction nucleotides: 4. There are 14 residues in the CDR3. Germline V gene sequence: CDR1 KGHDR, CDR2 SFDVKD.

This clonotype was counted a few times. The rearrangement links TRBV11-3 to TRBJ2-2; a possible D gene is TRBD2 (5 bases). Trimming took 4 bases from V and 6 from J, leaving 12 bases between them. The CDR3 spans 14 residues. The germline gives CDR1 SGHNT, CDR2 YENEEA. CDR3 nucleotides: TGTGCCAGCAGCTCACTACTAGTTCCCGGGGAGCTGTTTTTT. Translated: CASSSLLVPGELFF.

This clonotype has only a few counts. The chain is built from TRBV6-2 or TRBV6-3 and TRBJ2-3, with TRBD2 identical over 8 bases. The germline CDR1 and CDR2 sequences are MNHEY and SVGEGT. J gave up 2 bases and V 0 bases, and 4 bases lay outside the gene matches. The CDR3 sequence is 16 residues long. The CDR3 region is CASSYSKLADTDTQYF. In DNA form, the CDR3 reads TGTGCCAGCAGTTACTCGAAACTAGCGGACACAGATACGCAGTATTTT.

This clonotype was picked up many times. J is TRBJ2-3 and V is TRBV7-2; D gene uncertain. This CDR3 has 15 residues. V was cut by 1 base and J by 1 base, with 9 bases left in between. Per germline, CDR1 SGHTA and CDR2 FQGNSA. The CDR3 sequence is CASSLGVFGTDTQYF. In DNA form, the CDR3 reads TGTGCCAGCAGCTTAGGGGTGTTTGGCACAGATACGCAGTATTTT.

This clonotype was counted ten times or more. V is TRBV25-1 and J is TRBJ2-7; D not certain. The CDR3 contains 12 residues. Trimming took off 1 base at V and 4 bases at J, with 5 bases between the two ends. The V gene's germline CDR1 is MGHDK and CDR2 SYGVNS. CDR3 in amino acids: CASSEFLYEQYF. The CDR3 nucleotides are TGTGCCAGCAGTGAATTCTTATACGAGCAGTACTTC.

This clonotype was counted many times. This chain uses TRBV14 with TRBJ2-7; D unresolved. CDR3 size: 12 residues. In germline, CDR1 is SGHDN, CDR2 FVKESK. The V gene lost 5 bases and the J gene lost 5 bases, with 10 bases spanning the gap. The CDR3, as DNA: TGTGCCAGCAGCAGAGTTTACAACGAGCAGTACTTC. It encodes CASSRVYNEQYF.

To note about this clonotype: This may come from a read error, since a much larger clone is one base off. The CDR3 nucleotides read TGTGCCGGCAGCTCGAGTGGGGGAGGGGAGCAGTACTTC. This encodes CAGSSSGGGEQYF. The chain has TRBV7-2 and TRBJ2-7, with TRBD2 matching 7 bases. Germline V lookup: CDR1 SGHTA, CDR2 FQGNSA. CDR3 length: 13 amino acids.

This chain links TRBV28 with TRBJ1-1; 9 nucleotides line up with TRBD1. After removal of 5 bases from V and 0 bases from J, the junction contained 13 bases not matched to a gene. This CDR3 has 18 amino acids. Germline V gives CDR1 MDHEN, CDR2 SYDVKM. The CDR3 DNA reads as TGTGCCAGCAGTCCTTCGCCGGGACAGGGTTTCATGAACACTGAAGCTTTCTTT. This encodes CASSPSPGQGFMNTEAFF. Full variable domain (rest looked up from reference TRBV28 and TRBJ1-1): DVKVTQSSRYLVKRTGEKVFLECVQDMDHENMFWYRQDPGLGLRLIYFSYDVKMKEKGDIPEGYSVSREKKERFSLILESASTNQTSMYLCASSPSPGQGFMNTEAFFGQGTRLTVV.

The rearrangement uses TRBV19 and TRBJ2-3; 10 bases are shared with TRBD2. Germline CDR1 is LNHDA and CDR2 is SQIVND (reference sequence). This CDR3 is 15 amino acids long. J gave up 3 bases and V 6 bases, and 6 bases lay outside the gene matches. The CDR3 loop reads CASSLAGAWTDTQYF. For the CDR3, the DNA is TGTGCCAGTAGCCTAGCGGGAGCGTGGACAGATACGCAGTATTTT.